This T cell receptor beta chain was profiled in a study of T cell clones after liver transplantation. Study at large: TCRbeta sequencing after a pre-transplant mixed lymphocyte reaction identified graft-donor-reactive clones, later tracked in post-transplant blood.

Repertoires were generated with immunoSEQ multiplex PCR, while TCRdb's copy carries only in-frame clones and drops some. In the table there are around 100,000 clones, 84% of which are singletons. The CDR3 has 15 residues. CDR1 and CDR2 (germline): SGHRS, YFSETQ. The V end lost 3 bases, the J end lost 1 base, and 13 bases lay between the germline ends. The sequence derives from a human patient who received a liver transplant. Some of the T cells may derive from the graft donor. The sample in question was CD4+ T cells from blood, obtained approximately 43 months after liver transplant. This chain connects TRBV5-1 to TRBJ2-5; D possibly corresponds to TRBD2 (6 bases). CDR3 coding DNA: TGCGCCAGCAGCTCCTTTACTAGCAGCCAAGAGACCCAGTACTTC. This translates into CASSSFTSSQETQYF. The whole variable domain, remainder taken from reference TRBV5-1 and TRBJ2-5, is KAGVTQTPRYLIKTRGQQVTLSCSPISGHRSVSWYQQTPGQGLQFLFEYFSETQRNKGNFPGRFSGRQFSNSRSEMNVSTLELGDSALYLCASSSFTSSQETQYFGPGTRLLVL.